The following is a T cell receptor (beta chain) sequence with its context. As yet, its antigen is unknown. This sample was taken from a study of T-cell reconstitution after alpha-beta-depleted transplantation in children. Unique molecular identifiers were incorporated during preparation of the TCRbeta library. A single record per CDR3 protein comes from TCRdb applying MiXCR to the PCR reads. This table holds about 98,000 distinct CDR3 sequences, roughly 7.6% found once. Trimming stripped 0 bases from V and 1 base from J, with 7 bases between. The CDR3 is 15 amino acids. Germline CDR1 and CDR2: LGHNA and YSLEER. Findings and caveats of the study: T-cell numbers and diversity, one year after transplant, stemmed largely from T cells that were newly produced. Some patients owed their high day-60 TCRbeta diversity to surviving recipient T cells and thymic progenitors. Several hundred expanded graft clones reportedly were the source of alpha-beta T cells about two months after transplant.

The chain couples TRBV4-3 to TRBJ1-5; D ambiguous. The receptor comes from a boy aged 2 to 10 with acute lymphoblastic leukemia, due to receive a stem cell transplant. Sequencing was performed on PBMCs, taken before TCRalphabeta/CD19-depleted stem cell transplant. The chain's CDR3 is CASSQDSNSNQPQHF. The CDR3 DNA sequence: TGCGCCAGCAGCCAAGATTCAAACAGCAATCAGCCCCAGCATTTT.